One and the same sample provided the 5 T cell receptor beta chains below, sequenced in a study of shared clonotypes between healthy human individuals. Using immunoSEQ multiplex PCR, the repertoire was profiled, and TCRdb retains in-frame clones only, with some absent. The profile shows approximately 640,000 clones, roughly 91% of them singletons. Sequenced sample: memory CD8+ T cells from PBMCs. Subset: CD45RO+ cells pooled with CCR7-negative TemRA cells. These receptors were taken from a man younger than 35 in good health. Some clones in this sample may be carry-over from other donors' samples.

The chain is built from TRBV29-1 and TRBJ2-5; 8 bases fit TRBD2. Germline-derived CDR1 and CDR2 are SQVTM and ANQGSEA. The V segment lost 2 bases and the J segment 7 bases; nucleotides outside the gene matches: 12. The CDR3 is made up of 15 amino acids. The CDR3 region is CSVEFRREVKPTQYF. The CDR3 nucleotides read TGCAGCGTTGAATTTCGGCGGGAGGTTAAACCGACCCAGTACTTC.

The chain combines TRBV28 with TRBJ1-2, with D unclear. Germline CDR1 reads MDHEN; CDR2 reads SYDVKM. This CDR3 region has 16 residues. V dropped 2 bases and J dropped 6 bases, with 19 bases sitting between them. The chain's CDR3 is CASSLTGFERWNGYTF. CDR3 sequence (DNA): TGTGCCAGCAGTTTAACTGGCTTCGAGCGTTGGAATGGCTACACCTTC.

This clone was seen only a few times. The chain couples TRBV19 to TRBJ2-5, with D perhaps assigned TRBD1 or TRBD2 (5 bases each). V lost 5 bases and J lost 5, with 18 bases in between. CDR3 length equals 15 residues. From germline, CDR1 is LNHDA and CDR2 SQIVND (reference sequence). CDR3 region: CASSSPPTGPETQYF. The CDR3, as DNA: TGTGCCAGTAGTTCCCCACCGACGGGGCCGGAGACCCAGTACTTC.

The chain joins TRBV9 to TRBJ1-2, with D uncertain. This CDR3 has 11 residues. CDR1 is SGDLS, CDR2 YYNGEE, per germline. V lost 4 bases, J lost 11 bases, and 12 bases lay in between. CDR3 in DNA: TGTGCCAGCAGCCCCAGTCAGTCTTACACCTTC. Amino acids: CASSPSQSYTF.

J is TRBJ2-5 and V is TRBV7-2; 8 bases line up with TRBD2. V lost 5 bases and J lost 5; bases outside the gene matches: 7. CDR1 SGHTA and CDR2 FQGNSA come from the germline V gene. There are 14 residues in the CDR3. CDR3 loop: CASSPSGRAETQYF. In DNA form, the CDR3 reads TGTGCCAGCAGCCCTAGCGGGCGGGCGGAGACCCAGTACTTC.